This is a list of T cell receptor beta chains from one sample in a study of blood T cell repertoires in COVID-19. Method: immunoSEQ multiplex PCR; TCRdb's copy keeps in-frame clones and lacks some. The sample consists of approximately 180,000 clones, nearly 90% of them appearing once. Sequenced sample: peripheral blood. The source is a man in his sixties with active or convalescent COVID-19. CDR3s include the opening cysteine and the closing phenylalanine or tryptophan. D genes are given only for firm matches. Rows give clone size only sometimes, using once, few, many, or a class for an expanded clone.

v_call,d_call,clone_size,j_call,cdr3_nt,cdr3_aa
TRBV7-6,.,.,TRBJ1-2,TGTGCCAGCAGCTTTCCCCTCAGCTCGAGGGATGGCTACACCTTC,CASSFPLSSRDGYTF
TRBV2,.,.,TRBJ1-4,TGTGCCAGCAGTGAATTAGGAGGCGAGGAAAAACTGTTTTTT,CASSELGGEEKLFF
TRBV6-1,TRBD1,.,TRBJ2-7,TGTGCCAGCAGTGAAAGGGGCCAGGGGGTGGGAGAGCAGTACTTC,CASSERGQGVGEQYF
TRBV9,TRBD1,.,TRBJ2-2,TGTGCCAGCAGCGGACGTTCAAACAGGGGGCCCCCGAACACCGGGGAGCTGTTTTTT,CASSGRSNRGPPNTGELFF
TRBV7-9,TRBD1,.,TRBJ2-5,TGTGCCAGCAGCTTAGGGGGGACAGGAATAGAGACCCAGTACTTC,CASSLGGTGIETQYF
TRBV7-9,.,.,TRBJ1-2,TGTGCCAGCAGCCGGGACTTCCCCGGCTACACCTTC,CASSRDFPGYTF
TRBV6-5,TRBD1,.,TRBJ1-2,TGTGCCACCAAACCTCTTACTACAGGGGGCTATGGCTACACCTTC,CATKPLTTGGYGYTF
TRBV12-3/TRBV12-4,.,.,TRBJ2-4,TGTGCCAGCAGCCCAAGTGGGGGGAACATTCAGTACTTC,CASSPSGGNIQYF
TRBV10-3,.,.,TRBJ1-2,TGTGCCATCAGTGAGTCGGCAGGGGTGCGAGGTGGCTACACCTTC,CAISESAGVRGGYTF
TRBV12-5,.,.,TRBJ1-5,TGTGCTAGTGGGGAGGATTCAGGCAATCAGCCCCAGCATTTT,CASGEDSGNQPQHF
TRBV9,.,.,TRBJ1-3,TGTGCCAGCAGCGTAGAGGCCACTAACTCTGGAAACACCATATATTTT,CASSVEATNSGNTIYF
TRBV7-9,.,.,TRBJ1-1,TGTGCCAGCAGCTTCGCCGGGATTGAAGCTTTCTTT,CASSFAGIEAFF
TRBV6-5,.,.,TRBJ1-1,TGTGCCAGCAGTTACTCATTGAGTCAGGTCTCTGAAGCTTTCTTT,CASSYSLSQVSEAFF
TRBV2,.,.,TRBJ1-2,TGTGCCAGCAGTGAAGGGGGGGGATTCGGCTACACCTTC,CASSEGGGFGYTF
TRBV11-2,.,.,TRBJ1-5,TGTGCCAGCAGCTTAGGGCTGCTTAGCAATCAGCCCCAGCATTTT,CASSLGLLSNQPQHF
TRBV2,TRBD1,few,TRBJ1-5,TGTGCCAGCACCGACAGGGACAATCAGCCCCAGCATTTT,CASTDRDNQPQHF
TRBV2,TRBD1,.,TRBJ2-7,TGTGCCACATCCGGGACAGGGACCTACGAGCAGTACTTC,CATSGTGTYEQYF
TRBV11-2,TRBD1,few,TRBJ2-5,TGTGCCAGCAGCTCAAATCCACAGGGGGGAGAGACCCAGTACTTC,CASSSNPQGGETQYF
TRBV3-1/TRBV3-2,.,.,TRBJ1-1,TGTGCCAGCAGCTTAAAGGGGGGGCCTGAAGCTTTCTTT,CASSLKGGPEAFF
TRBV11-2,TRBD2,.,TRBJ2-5,TGTGCCAGCAGCCCTAGGAGGACTAGCGGGGACCAAGAGACCCAGTACTTC,CASSPRRTSGDQETQYF
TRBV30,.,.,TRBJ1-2,TGTGCCTGGAGTGCGAGTTTAGTTAGCTATGGCTACACCTTC,CAWSASLVSYGYTF
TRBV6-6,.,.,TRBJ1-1,TGTGCCAGCAGCGCTAGACAGCTGAACACTGAAGCTTTCTTT,CASSARQLNTEAFF
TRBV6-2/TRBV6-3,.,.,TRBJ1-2,TGTGCCAGCAGTTCCACAGGAGCCTATGGCTACACCTTC,CASSSTGAYGYTF
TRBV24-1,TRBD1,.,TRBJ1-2,TGTGCCACCAGTGATACGGGACAGGGAGGGTCTGGGGGCTACACCTTC,CATSDTGQGGSGGYTF
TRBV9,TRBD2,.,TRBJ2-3,TGTGCCAGCAGCCCCCCGGGGATAGCGGGGGGTACGCAGTATTTT,CASSPPGIAGGTQYF
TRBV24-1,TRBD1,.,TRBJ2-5,TGTGCCACCAGTGATACGACAGGGGCCTGGGGGGAGACCCAGTACTTC,CATSDTTGAWGETQYF
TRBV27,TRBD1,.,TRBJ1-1,TGTGCCAGCAGTGTGACGGACAGGCGCCGGGCTGAAGCTTTCTTT,CASSVTDRRRAEAFF
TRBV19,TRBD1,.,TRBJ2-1,TGTGCCAGTAGTATCATGACAGGGACCTACAATGAGCAGTTCTTC,CASSIMTGTYNEQFF
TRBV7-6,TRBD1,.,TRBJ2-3,TGTGCCAGCAGCTGGGGGACAGGGCCCAGTGGGGCAGATACGCAGTATTTT,CASSWGTGPSGADTQYF